The 6 T cell receptor beta chains listed next were all sequenced from one sample in a study of T cells after yellow fever vaccination. Each CDR3 protein gets one entry after TCRdb re-called the 5' RACE reads with MiXCR. The sample shows about 96,000 distinct CDR3 sequences, 8.9% of them seen only once. Sample: CD8+ T cells not binding an NS4B(214-222) dextramer, sorted from PBMCs, taken less than 16 days after the first yellow fever vaccination. The receptors originated from a young man who received the YFV17D yellow fever vaccine.

This clonotype was counted a few times. This chain joins TRBV13 and TRBJ2-1, with D tentatively TRBD2 (7 bases). Trimming pared 5 bases from V and 8 bases from J, leaving 16 bases between. CDR1 is PRHDT and CDR2 is FYEKMQ in the germline V gene (reference sequence). This CDR3 comprises 14 residues. CDR3 coding DNA: TGTGCCAGCAGCACCCGGGGGGCCAGGGATGAGCAGTTCTTC. It yields the protein CASSTRGARDEQFF. Full variable domain (rest looked up from reference TRBV13 and TRBJ2-1): AAGVIQSPRHLIKEKRETATLKCYPIPRHDTVYWYQQGPGQDPQFLISFYEKMQSDKGSIPDRFSAQQFSDYHSELNMSSLELGDSALYFCASSTRGARDEQFFGPGTRLTVL.

The rearrangement links TRBV6-1 to TRBJ1-5; D is unresolved. Deletions cut 5 bases from V and 1 base from J, with 6 bases between. This CDR3 spans 13 amino acids. Germline lookup yields CDR1 MNHNS and CDR2 SASEGT. CDR3 nucleotide sequence: TGTGCCAGCAGTCGTAGGAGCAATCAGCCCCAGCATTTT. Translation gives CASSRRSNQPQHF.

The genes are TRBV4-1 and TRBJ1-1; TRBD1 agrees at 9 bases. Trimming took 6 bases from V and 1 from J; bases not matched to a gene: 6. CDR1 and CDR2 from the germline V gene are MGHRA and YSYEKL. The CDR3 is 15 amino acids. CDR3 protein: CASRDRGVSNTEAFF. The CDR3 region has the DNA TGCGCCAGCAGGGACAGGGGTGTTTCGAACACTGAAGCTTTCTTT.

This clonotype has a handful of counts. The CDR3 region is CASSLTRGRETQYF. As DNA, the CDR3 is TGTGCCAGCAGTTTAACCCGGGGTAGAGAGACCCAGTACTTC. This rearrangement joins TRBV12-3 or TRBV12-4 to TRBJ2-5, with a tentative D call TRBD2 (5 bases). CDR3 length: 14 amino acids. Trimming removed 2 bases at V and 4 bases at J, with 11 bases between.

This clonotype was picked up a small number of times. The chain has TRBV27 and TRBJ1-2; D ambiguous. The CDR3 loop spans 12 amino acids. Trimming removed 6 bases at V and 0 bases at J, with 5 bases between. Germline CDR1 reads MNHEY; CDR2 reads SMNVEV (reference sequence). CDR3 nucleotides: TGTGCCAGCAGCACAGCTAACTATGGCTACACCTTC. This sequence encodes CASSTANYGYTF.

Points on this clonotype: Just one base apart from a much larger clone, this may be a read error. The chain employs TRBV6-2 or TRBV6-3 and TRBJ1-1; D possibly corresponds to TRBD1 (6 bases). V gave up 6 bases and J gave up 1 base, with 9 bases separating them. This CDR3 comprises 13 residues. Germline V lookup: CDR1 MNHEY, CDR2 SVGEGT. CDR3 residues: CASRLGGNTEAFF. The CDR3 nucleotides are TGTGCCAGCAGATTAGGGGGGAACACTGAAGCTTTCTTT.